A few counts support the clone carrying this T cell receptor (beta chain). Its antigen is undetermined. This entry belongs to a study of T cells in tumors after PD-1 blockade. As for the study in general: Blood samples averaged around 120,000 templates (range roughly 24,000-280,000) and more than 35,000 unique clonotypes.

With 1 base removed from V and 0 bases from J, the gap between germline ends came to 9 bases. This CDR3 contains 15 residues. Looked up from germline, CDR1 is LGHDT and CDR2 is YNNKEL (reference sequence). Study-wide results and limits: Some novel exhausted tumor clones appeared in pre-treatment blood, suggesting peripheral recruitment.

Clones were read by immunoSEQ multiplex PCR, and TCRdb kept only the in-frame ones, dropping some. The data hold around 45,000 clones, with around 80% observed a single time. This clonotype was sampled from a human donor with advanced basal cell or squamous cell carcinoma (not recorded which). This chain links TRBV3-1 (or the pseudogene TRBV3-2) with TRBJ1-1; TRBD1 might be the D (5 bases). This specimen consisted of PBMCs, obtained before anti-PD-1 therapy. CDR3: CASSQAGPLNTEAFF. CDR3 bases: TGTGCCAGCAGCCAAGCAGGGCCTTTGAACACTGAAGCTTTCTTT.